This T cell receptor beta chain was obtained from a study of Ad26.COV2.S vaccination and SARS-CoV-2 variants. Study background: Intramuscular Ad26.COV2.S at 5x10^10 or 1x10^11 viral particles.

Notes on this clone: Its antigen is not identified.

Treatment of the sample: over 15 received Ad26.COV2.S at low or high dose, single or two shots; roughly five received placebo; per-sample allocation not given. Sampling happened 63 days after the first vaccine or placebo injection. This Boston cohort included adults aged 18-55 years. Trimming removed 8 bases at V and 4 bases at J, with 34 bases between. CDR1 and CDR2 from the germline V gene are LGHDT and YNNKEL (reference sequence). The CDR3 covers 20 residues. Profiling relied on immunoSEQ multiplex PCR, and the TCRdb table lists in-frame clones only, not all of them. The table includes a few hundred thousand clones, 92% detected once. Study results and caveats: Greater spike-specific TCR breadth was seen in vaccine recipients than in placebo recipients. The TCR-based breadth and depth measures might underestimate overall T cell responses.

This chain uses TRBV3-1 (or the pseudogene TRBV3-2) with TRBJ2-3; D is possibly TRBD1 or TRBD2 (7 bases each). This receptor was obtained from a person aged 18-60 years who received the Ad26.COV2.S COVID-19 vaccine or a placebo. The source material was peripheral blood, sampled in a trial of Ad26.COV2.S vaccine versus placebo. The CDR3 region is CASPQGGRGSGRIPADTQYF. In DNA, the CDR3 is TGTGCCAGCCCCCAGGGGGGAAGGGGTAGCGGGCGGATCCCCGCAGATACGCAGTATTTT.